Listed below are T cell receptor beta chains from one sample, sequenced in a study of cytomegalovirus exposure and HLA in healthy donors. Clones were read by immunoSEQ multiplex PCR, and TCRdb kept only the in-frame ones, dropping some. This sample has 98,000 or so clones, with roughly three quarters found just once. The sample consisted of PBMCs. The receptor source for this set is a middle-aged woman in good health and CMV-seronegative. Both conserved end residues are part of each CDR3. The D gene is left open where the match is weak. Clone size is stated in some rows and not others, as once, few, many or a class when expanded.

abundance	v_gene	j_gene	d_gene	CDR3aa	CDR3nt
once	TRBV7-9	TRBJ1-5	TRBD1	CASSPTGQGRNQPQHF	TGTGCCAGCAGCCCCACCGGACAGGGAAGAAATCAGCCCCAGCATTTT
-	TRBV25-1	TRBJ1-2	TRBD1	CASSEWGRQGVGYTF	TGTGCCAGCAGTGAATGGGGCAGACAGGGTGTAGGCTACACCTTC
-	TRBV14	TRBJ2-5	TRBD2	CASSHLGLGQETQYF	TGTGCCAGCAGCCATCTTGGACTAGGTCAAGAGACCCAGTACTTC
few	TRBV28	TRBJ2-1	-	CASNTPPSNEQFF	TGTGCCAGCAATACCCCGCCGAGTAATGAGCAGTTCTTC
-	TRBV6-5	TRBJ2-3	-	CASSTGLDTQYF	TGTGCCAGCAGTACAGGGTTAGATACGCAGTATTTT
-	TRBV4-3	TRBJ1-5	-	CASSQGLSGVVGNQPQHF	TGCGCCAGCAGCCAGGGGCTTTCAGGGGTCGTGGGCAATCAGCCCCAGCATTTT
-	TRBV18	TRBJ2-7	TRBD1	CASSSSGGGYEQYF	TGTGCCAGCTCATCGTCAGGGGGTGGGTACGAGCAGTACTTC
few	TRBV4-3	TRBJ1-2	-	CASSHRYYGYTF	TGCGCCAGCAGCCACCGTTACTATGGCTACACCTTC
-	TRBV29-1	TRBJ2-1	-	CSVEVQAYNEQFF	TGCAGCGTTGAGGTCCAGGCGTACAATGAGCAGTTCTTC
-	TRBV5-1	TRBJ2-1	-	CASSFDDTGREQFF	TGCGCCAGCAGCTTCGACGATACCGGGAGAGAGCAGTTCTTC
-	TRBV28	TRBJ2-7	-	CASRVSGRTTYEQYF	TGTGCCAGCAGGGTTAGCGGAAGGACTACCTACGAGCAGTACTTC
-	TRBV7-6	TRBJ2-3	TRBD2	CASSATSGPRADTQYF	TGTGCCAGCAGCGCGACTAGCGGGCCCAGGGCAGATACGCAGTATTTT
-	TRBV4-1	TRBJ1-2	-	CASSPVTQGHYGYTF	TGCGCCAGCAGCCCAGTAACACAGGGCCACTATGGCTACACCTTC
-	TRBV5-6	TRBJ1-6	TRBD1	CASSLETGRSPLHF	TGTGCCAGCAGCTTGGAGACAGGGCGTTCACCCCTCCACTTT
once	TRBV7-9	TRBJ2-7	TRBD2	CASIKAPGLTYEQYF	TGTGCCAGCATCAAAGCACCGGGACTAACCTACGAGCAGTACTTC
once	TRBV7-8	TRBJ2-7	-	CASSPRDRGGDF	TGTGCCAGCAGCCCCAGAGACCGCGGCGGGGACTTC
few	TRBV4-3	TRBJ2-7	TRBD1	CASSQERDRGYEQYF	TGCGCCAGCAGCCAAGAGCGGGACAGGGGCTACGAGCAGTACTTC
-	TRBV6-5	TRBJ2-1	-	CASSPREFF	TGTGCCAGCAGTCCCCGGGAGTTCTTC
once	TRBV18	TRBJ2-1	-	CASSPKADEQFF	TGTGCCAGCTCACCAAAGGCGGATGAGCAGTTCTTC
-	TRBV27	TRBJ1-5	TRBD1	CASALRGQGMSNQPQHF	TGTGCCAGCGCTCTAAGGGGACAGGGGATGTCAAATCAGCCCCAGCATTTT
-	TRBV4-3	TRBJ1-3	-	CASSQDSSFSGNTIYF	TGCGCCAGCAGCCAAGATAGCAGCTTCTCTGGAAACACCATATATTTT
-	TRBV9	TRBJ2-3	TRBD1	CASSVGQGPQYF	TGTGCCAGCAGCGTAGGACAGGGACCGCAGTATTTT
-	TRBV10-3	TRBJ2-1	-	CAIRVEGDNEQFF	TGTGCCATCAGGGTAGAGGGTGACAATGAGCAGTTCTTC
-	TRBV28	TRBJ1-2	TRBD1	CASSFQGAPASSGYTF	TGTGCCAGCAGTTTTCAGGGGGCACCAGCCTCAAGCGGCTACACCTTC
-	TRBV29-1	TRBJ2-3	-	CSVATTDTQYF	TGCAGCGTAGCCACCACAGATACGCAGTATTTT
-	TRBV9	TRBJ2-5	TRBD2	CASSRLAGKIQETQYF	TGTGCCAGCAGCAGGCTAGCGGGAAAGATACAAGAGACCCAGTACTTC
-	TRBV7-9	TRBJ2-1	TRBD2	CASSRGSRSYNEQFF	TGTGCCAGCAGCCGCGGGAGTCGCTCCTACAATGAGCAGTTCTTC
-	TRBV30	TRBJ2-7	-	CAWTVGRGEQYF	TGTGCCTGGACGGTGGGCCGTGGGGAGCAGTACTTC
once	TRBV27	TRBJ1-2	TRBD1	CASSRTGRNYGYTF	TGTGCCAGCAGCCGGACAGGCCGTAACTATGGCTACACCTTC
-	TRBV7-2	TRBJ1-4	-	CASSTYTGSPEKLFF	TGTGCCAGCAGCACCTACACGGGGTCCCCTGAAAAACTGTTTTTT
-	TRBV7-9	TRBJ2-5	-	CASSSLSSGSFLETQYF	-
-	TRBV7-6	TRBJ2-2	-	CASSEPGNTGELFF	TGTGCCAGCAGCGAGCCAGGGAACACCGGGGAGCTGTTTTTT
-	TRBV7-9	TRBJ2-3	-	CASSLALMWGLSTDTQYF	TGTGCCAGCAGCTTAGCGCTAATGTGGGGGCTTAGCACAGATACGCAGTATTTT
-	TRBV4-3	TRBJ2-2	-	CASSQVGGTGELFF	TGCGCCAGCAGCCAAGTAGGCGGAACCGGGGAGCTGTTTTTT
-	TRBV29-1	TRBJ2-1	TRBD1	CSVGGAGQGSYNEQFF	TGCAGCGTTGGGGGTGCGGGACAGGGCTCCTACAATGAGCAGTTCTTC
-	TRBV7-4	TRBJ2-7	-	CASSFAGPDEQYF	TGTGCCAGCAGCTTCGCGGGACCAGACGAGCAGTACTTC
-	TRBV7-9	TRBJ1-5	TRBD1	CASSGPGTERNQPQHF	TGTGCCAGCAGCGGACCTGGGACAGAAAGGAATCAGCCCCAGCATTTT
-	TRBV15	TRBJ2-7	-	CATSRDTAGSYEQYF	TGTGCCACCAGCAGAGATACGGCGGGATCCTACGAGCAGTACTTC
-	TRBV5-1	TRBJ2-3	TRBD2	CASSPGLTSARITSTDTQYF	TGCGCCAGCAGCCCCGGCCTGACTAGCGCGAGGATCACTAGCACAGATACGCAGTATTTT
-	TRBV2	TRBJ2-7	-	CASSAVNSGEQYF	TGTGCCAGCAGCGCTGTTAATTCGGGCGAGCAGTACTTC
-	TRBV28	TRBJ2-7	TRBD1	CASSLVGTGSYEQYF	TGTGCCAGCAGTTTAGTCGGGACAGGGTCCTACGAGCAGTACTTC
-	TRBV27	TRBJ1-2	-	CASSFAGLYGYTF	TGTGCCAGCAGTTTCGCAGGGCTCTATGGCTACACCTTC
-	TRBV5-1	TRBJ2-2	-	CASSGNVQGTGELFF	TGCGCCAGCAGCGGGAACGTACAGGGCACCGGGGAGCTGTTTTTT
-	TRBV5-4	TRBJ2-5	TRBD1	CASSPDYGQGARETQYF	TGTGCCAGCAGCCCCGACTACGGACAGGGGGCGCGGGAGACCCAGTACTTC
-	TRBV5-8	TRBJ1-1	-	CASKNEGEMNTEAFF	TGTGCCAGCAAAAACGAGGGGGAAATGAACACTGAAGCTTTCTTT
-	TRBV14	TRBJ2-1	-	CASSQDGGIYNEQFF	TGTGCCAGCAGCCAAGATGGCGGAATCTACAATGAGCAGTTCTTC